This T cell receptor beta chain originates from a study of metastatic and nonmetastatic thyroid tumors. Study as a whole: Where malignant and benign thyroid patients were concerned, repertoires were compared across blood and tumor or nodule tissue.

From the PCR reads, TCRdb re-called clones with MiXCR. The data show over 13,000 clones, 24% seen once. There are many counts of this clone. Patients underwent thyroid surgery, and none had received any treatment before it. This clonotype was obtained from a female donor with papillary thyroid cancer or a benign thyroid nodule (not recorded which). Some clones in this sample may be carry-over from other donors' samples. Sequencing was carried out using tumor tissue.

The CDR3 DNA follows: TGTGCCAGCAGCCCCCGACAGAGCGGTGGCTACACCTTC. Translation gives CASSPRQSGGYTF. This chain connects TRBV3-1 to TRBJ1-2, with TRBD1 as a possible D gene (5 bases). Between the trimmed V and J ends, which lost 4 bases and 7 bases, there was a span of 13 bases. CDR1 is LGHDT and CDR2 is YNNKEL in the germline V gene (reference sequence). This CDR3 has 13 amino acids. Full variable domain (remainder filled in from reference TRBV3-1 and TRBJ1-2): DTAVSQTPKYLVTQMGNDKSIKCEQNLGHDTMYWYKQDSKKFLKIMFSYNNKELIINETVPNRFSPKSPDKAHLNLHINSLELGDSAVYFCASSPRQSGGYTFGSGTRLTVV.